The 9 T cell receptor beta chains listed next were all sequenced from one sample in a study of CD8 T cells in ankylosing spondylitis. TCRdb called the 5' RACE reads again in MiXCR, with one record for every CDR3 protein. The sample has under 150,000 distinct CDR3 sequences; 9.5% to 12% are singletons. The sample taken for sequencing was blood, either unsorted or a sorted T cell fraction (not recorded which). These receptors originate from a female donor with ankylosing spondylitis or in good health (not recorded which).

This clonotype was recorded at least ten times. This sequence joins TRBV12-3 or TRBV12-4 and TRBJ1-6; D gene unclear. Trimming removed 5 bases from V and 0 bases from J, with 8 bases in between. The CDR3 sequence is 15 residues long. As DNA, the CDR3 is TGTGCCAGCAGTCCGGGAAGCTCCTATAATTCACCCCTCCACTTT. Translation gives CASSPGSSYNSPLHF.

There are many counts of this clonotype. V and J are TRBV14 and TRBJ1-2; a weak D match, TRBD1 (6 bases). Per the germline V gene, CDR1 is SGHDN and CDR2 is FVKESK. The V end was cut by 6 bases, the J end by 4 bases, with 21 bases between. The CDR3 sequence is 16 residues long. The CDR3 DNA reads TGTGCCAGCAGGAAAACAGGGACACCTTCCCTCTATGGCTACACCTTC. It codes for CASRKTGTPSLYGYTF.

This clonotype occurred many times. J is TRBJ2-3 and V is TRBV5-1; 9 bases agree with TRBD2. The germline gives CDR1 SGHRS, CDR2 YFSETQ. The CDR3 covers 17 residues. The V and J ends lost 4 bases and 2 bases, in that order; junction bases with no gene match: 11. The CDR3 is CASSLGTSSFTTDTQYF. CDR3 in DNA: TGCGCCAGCAGCCTAGGGACTAGCTCTTTCACCACAGATACGCAGTATTTT.

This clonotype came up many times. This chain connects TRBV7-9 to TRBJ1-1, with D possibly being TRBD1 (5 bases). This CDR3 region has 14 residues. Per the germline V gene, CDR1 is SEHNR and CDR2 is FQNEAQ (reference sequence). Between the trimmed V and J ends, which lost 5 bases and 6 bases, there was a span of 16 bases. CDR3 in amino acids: CASSLGVGGAEAFF. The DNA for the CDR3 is TGTGCCAGCAGCCTAGGGGTCGGTGGGGCTGAAGCTTTCTTT. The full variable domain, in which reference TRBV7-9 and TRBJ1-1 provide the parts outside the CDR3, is DTGVSQNPRHKITKRGQNVTFRCDPISEHNRLYWYRQTLGQGPEFLTYFQNEAQLEKSRLLSDRFSAERPKGSFSTLEIQRTEQGDSAMYLCASSLGVGGAEAFFGQGTRLTVV.

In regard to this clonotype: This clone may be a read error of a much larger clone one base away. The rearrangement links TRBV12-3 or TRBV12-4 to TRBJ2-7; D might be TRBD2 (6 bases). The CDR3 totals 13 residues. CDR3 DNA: TGTGCCGGCAGTCGGGGGTTTGCCTACGAGCAGTACTTC. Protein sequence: CAGSRGFAYEQYF.

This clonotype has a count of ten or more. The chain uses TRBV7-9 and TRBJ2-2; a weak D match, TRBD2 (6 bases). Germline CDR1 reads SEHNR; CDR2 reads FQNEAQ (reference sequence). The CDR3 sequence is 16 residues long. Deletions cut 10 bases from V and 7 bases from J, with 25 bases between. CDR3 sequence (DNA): TGTGCCACCAAAACCGGGACTGGTAACACCATCGGGGAGCTGTTTTTT. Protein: CATKTGTGNTIGELFF.

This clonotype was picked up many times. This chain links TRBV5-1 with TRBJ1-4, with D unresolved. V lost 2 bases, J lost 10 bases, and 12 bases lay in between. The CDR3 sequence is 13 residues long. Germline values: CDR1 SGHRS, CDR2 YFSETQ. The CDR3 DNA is TGCGCCAGCAGCTTCCGTGGGGAGGCAAAACTGTTTTTT. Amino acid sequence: CASSFRGEAKLFF.

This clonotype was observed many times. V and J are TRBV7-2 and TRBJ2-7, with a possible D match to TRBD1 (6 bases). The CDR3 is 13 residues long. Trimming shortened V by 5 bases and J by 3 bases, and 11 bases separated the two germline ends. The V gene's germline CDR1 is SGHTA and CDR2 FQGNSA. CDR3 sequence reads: CASSGGQHYEQYF. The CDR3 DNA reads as TGTGCCAGCAGCGGGGGACAACACTACGAGCAGTACTTC.

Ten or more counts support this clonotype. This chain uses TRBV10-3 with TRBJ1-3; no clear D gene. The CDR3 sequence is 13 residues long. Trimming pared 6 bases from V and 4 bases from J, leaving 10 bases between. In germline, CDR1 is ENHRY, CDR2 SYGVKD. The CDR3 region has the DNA TGTGCCATCAGGGGATCCCTCGGAAACACCATATATTTT. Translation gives CAIRGSLGNTIYF.